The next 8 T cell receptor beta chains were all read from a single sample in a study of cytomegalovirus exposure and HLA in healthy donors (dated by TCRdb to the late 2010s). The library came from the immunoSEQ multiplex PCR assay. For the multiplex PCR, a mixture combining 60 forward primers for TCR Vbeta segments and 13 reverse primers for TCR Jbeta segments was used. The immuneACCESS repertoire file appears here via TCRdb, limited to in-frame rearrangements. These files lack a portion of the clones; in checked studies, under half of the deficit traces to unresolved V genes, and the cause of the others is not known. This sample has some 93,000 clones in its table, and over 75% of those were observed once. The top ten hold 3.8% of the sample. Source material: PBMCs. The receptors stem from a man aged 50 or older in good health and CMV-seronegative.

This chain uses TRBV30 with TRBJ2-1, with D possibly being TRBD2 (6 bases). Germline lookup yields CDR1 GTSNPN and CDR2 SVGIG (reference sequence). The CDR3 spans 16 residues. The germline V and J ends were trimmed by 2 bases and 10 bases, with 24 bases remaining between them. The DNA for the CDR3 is TGTGCCTGGAGTCACACCGGGACTGGCGGGACCGGGGAGCAGTTCTTC. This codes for CAWSHTGTGGTGEQFF.

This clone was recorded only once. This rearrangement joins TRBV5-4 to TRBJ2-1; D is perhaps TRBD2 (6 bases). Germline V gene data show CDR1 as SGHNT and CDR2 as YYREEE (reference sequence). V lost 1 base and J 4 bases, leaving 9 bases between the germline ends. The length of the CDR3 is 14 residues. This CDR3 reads CASSLRDSYNEQFF. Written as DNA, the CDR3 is TGTGCCAGCAGCTTGCGGGACTCATACAATGAGCAGTTCTTC.

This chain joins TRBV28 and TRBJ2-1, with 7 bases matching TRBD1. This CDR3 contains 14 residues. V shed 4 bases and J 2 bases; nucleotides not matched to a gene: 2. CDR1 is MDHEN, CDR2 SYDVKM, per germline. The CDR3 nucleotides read TGTGCCAGCAGTTGGGACAGAACCTACAATGAGCAGTTCTTC. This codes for CASSWDRTYNEQFF.

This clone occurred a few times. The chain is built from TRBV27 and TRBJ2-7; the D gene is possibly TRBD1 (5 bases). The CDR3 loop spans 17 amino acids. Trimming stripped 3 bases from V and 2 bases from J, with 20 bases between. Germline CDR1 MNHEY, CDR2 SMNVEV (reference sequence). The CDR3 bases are TGTGCCAGCAGTTTCCTCCAGGGTTCCCTCGCGCCCTACGAGCAGTACTTC. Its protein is CASSFLQGSLAPYEQYF.

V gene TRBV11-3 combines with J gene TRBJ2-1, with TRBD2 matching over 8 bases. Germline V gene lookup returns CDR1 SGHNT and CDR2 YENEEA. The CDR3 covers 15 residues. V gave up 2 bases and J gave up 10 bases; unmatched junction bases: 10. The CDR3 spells CASSLRAGEVNEQFF. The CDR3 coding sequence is TGTGCCAGCAGCTTAAGAGCGGGAGAGGTTAACGAGCAGTTCTTC.

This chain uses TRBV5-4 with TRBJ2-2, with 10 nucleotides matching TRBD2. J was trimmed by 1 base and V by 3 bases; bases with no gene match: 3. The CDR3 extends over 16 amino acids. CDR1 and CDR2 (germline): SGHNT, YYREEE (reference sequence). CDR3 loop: CASSSRTSGNTGELFF. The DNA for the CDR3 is TGTGCCAGCAGCTCGCGGACTAGCGGGAACACCGGGGAGCTGTTTTTT.

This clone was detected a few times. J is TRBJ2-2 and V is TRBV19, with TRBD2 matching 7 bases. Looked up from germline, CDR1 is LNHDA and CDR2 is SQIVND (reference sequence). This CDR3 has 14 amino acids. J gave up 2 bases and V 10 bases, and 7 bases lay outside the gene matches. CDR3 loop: CATASGLNTGELFF. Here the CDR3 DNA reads TGTGCCACAGCTAGCGGACTTAACACCGGGGAGCTGTTTTTT.

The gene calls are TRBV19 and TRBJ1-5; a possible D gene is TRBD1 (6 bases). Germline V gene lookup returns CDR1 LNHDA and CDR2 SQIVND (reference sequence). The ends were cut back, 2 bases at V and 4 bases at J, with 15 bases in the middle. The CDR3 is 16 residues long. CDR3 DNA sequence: TGTGCCAGTAGTATACTCTTGGACAGTTCTAATCAGCCCCAGCATTTT. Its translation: CASSILLDSSNQPQHF.